Detailed here is one T cell receptor beta chain. Primers targeting TRAV and TRBV primed first-strand cDNA, covering alpha and beta chains. The authors amplified TCRs for 15 to 25 PCR cycles with a constant-region primer and a V-primer adapter. One entry per CDR3 protein, called by TCRdb with MiXCR from the reads. The sample includes several thousand distinct CDR3 sequences, roughly 50% of them seen just once. The CDR3 spans 18 residues. Germline CDR1 and CDR2: KGHDR and SFDVKD. With 1 base clipped from V and 1 base from J, the junction kept 11 bases outside the gene matches. The source of the sample is a study of low-dose radiotherapy and immunotherapy resistance in tumors.

The V call is TRBV24-1, the J call TRBJ2-5, with TRBD1 matching over 7 bases. The sequence came from a human donor with advanced metastatic prostate, ovarian, gallbladder or colorectal cancer (not recorded which). This table probably holds off-target reads from a library built for another chain. CDR3 sequence: CATSDFGYGTAAQETQYF. The DNA of the CDR3 is TGTGCCACCAGTGATTTTGGCTACGGGACAGCCGCCCAAGAGACCCAGTACTTC.